These T cell receptor beta chains were read from a single sample in a study. TCRdb redid the calling of the 5' RACE reads with MiXCR, one entry per CDR3 protein. The sample lists about 11,000 distinct CDR3 sequences; about a sixth were seen once. Sequenced input: Tregs sorted from a lymph node. Receptor source: a female donor with breast cancer. CDR3s include the opening cysteine and the closing phenylalanine or tryptophan. Each record gives: J gene, V gene, clone size, D gene, CDR3 DNA, CDR3 protein. The D gene is left open where the match is weak. Clone sizes are given selectively: once, few, many, or a class where the clone is expanded.

J: TRBJ2-5
V: TRBV12-3/TRBV12-4
size: medium-sized
D: -
DNA: TGTGCCAGCAGTTGGATCGAAAAAGAGACCCAGTACTTC
CDR3: CASSWIEKETQYF

J: TRBJ1-2
V: TRBV27
size: many
D: -
DNA: TGTGCCAGCAGTTTAGCCAGGGGCTATGGCTACACCTTC
CDR3: CASSLARGYGYTF

J: TRBJ2-1
V: TRBV4-1
size: few
D: TRBD2
DNA: TGCGCAAGCAGCCTACTAGCGGGATTCAACAATGAGCAGTTCTTC
CDR3: CASSLLAGFNNEQFF

J: TRBJ1-6
V: TRBV5-1
size: -
D: -
DNA: TGCGCCAGCAGCTTGGCGGCGCGTTCACCCCTCCACTTT
CDR3: CASSLAARSPLHF

J: TRBJ1-5
V: TRBV4-1
size: medium-sized
D: -
DNA: TGCGCCAGCAGCCCGAACGGGCTGGACAATCAGCCCCAGCATTTT
CDR3: CASSPNGLDNQPQHF

J: TRBJ1-2
V: TRBV2
size: -
D: -
DNA: TGTGCCAGCCGCACGTGGGGGGCGTCCGTCTATGGCTACACCTTC
CDR3: CASRTWGASVYGYTF

J: TRBJ2-2
V: TRBV20-1
size: medium-sized
D: -
DNA: TGCAGTGCTAGAACTCAGGGCTCCGGCAGGGAGCTGTTTTTT
CDR3: CSARTQGSGRELFF

J: TRBJ1-5
V: TRBV23-1
size: few
D: TRBD1
DNA: TGCGCCAGCAGTCCCCAGGGGGGTCATCAGCCCCAGCATTTT
CDR3: CASSPQGGHQPQHF

J: TRBJ2-6
V: TRBV7-9
size: medium-sized
D: -
DNA: TGTGCCAGCAGCTTAGCTGGGTCTGGGGCCAACGTCCTGACTTTC
CDR3: CASSLAGSGANVLTF

J: TRBJ1-2
V: TRBV5-5
size: many
D: -
DNA: TGTGCCAGCAGCCCAGCAACGGTTATTTTTAACTATGGCTACACCTTC
CDR3: CASSPATVIFNYGYTF

J: TRBJ1-1
V: TRBV6-5
size: -
D: -
DNA: TGTGCCAGCAGTTACTCGGGGTACACTGAAGCTTTCTTT
CDR3: CASSYSGYTEAFF

J: TRBJ2-5
V: TRBV5-1
size: many
D: TRBD1
DNA: TGCGCCAGCAGCCTAACCACAGGGGAAGAGACCCAGTACTTC
CDR3: CASSLTTGEETQYF

J: TRBJ2-2
V: TRBV20-1
size: many
D: TRBD1
DNA: TGCAGTGCTAGAAGGACAGGGTTTGGCGCCGGGGAGCTGTTTTTT
CDR3: CSARRTGFGAGELFF

J: TRBJ1-4
V: TRBV6-5
size: medium-sized
D: TRBD1
DNA: TGTGCCAGCAGCACCCGGACAGGGACTAATGAAAAACTGTTTTTT
CDR3: CASSTRTGTNEKLFF

J: TRBJ2-7
V: TRBV6-1
size: -
D: TRBD2
DNA: TGTGCCAGCAGTGAGGTCAAATGGACCCGAGCGGGAGAGCAGTACTTC
CDR3: CASSEVKWTRAGEQYF

J: TRBJ2-3
V: TRBV5-1
size: many
D: -
DNA: TGCGCCAGCAGCTTGAACCCGGGTATCACAGATACGCAGTATTTT
CDR3: CASSLNPGITDTQYF

J: TRBJ2-3
V: TRBV7-9
size: -
D: TRBD2
DNA: TGTGCCAGCAGCTTTAGTCCCCTTAGCGGGGCAACCAGATACACTAGCACAGATACGCAGTATTTT
CDR3: CASSFSPLSGATRYTSTDTQYF

J: TRBJ1-3
V: TRBV7-2
size: many
D: -
DNA: TGTGCCAGCAGCGCCGGGATCTCTGGAAACACCATATATTTT
CDR3: CASSAGISGNTIYF

J: TRBJ1-1
V: TRBV29-1
size: -
D: -
DNA: TGCAGCGTTTTCTCCCAGAAGACTGAAGCTTTCTTT
CDR3: CSVFSQKTEAFF

J: TRBJ1-1
V: TRBV20-1
size: many
D: -
DNA: TGCAGTGCTAGACTGGGGACTGAAGCTTTCTTT
CDR3: CSARLGTEAFF

J: TRBJ1-2
V: TRBV11-2
size: many
D: -
DNA: TGTGCCAGCAGCTTGGGAAGAGGGCGTAGGAAGAAGGACTATGGCTACACCTTC
CDR3: CASSLGRGRRKKDYGYTF

J: TRBJ2-5
V: TRBV7-2
size: many
D: TRBD2
DNA: TGTGCCAGCAGCTTCCCTAGCGGGGGGGGGGAGACCCAGTACTTC
CDR3: CASSFPSGGGETQYF

J: TRBJ2-2
V: TRBV5-1
size: many
D: TRBD2
DNA: TGCGCCAGCAGAACCGGGACTAGCGGGAGTACCGGGGAGCTGTTTTTT
CDR3: CASRTGTSGSTGELFF

J: TRBJ1-2
V: TRBV12-3/TRBV12-4
size: many
D: -
DNA: TGTGCCAGCAGTCGGGGAGGCAGGGAATATGGCTACACCTTC
CDR3: CASSRGGREYGYTF

J: TRBJ1-5
V: TRBV20-1
size: medium-sized
D: TRBD1
DNA: TGCAGTGCTGGGCACAGGGGGTTATATAGCAATCAGCCCCAGCATTTT
CDR3: CSAGHRGLYSNQPQHF

J: TRBJ2-7
V: TRBV25-1
size: -
D: -
DNA: TGTGCCAGCAGTGTGGACACTCGCTATCACGAGCAGTACTTC
CDR3: CASSVDTRYHEQYF

J: TRBJ2-4
V: TRBV5-1
size: -
D: -
DNA: TGCGCCAGCAGCTTCGGACAAGGTCTAGCCAGAAACATTCAGTACTTC
CDR3: CASSFGQGLARNIQYF

J: TRBJ2-1
V: TRBV20-1
size: many
D: TRBD2
DNA: TGCAGTGCTATTGTACTAGCGGTAAAAGGGGGGGAGTTCTTC
CDR3: CSAIVLAVKGGEFF

J: TRBJ2-5
V: TRBV12-3/TRBV12-4
size: many
D: -
DNA: TGTGCCAGCAGTTCGGGGGAGACCCAGTACTTC
CDR3: CASSSGETQYF

J: TRBJ2-7
V: TRBV5-1
size: medium-sized
D: -
DNA: TGCGCCAGCAGCTCCAGTACGCCGTCCTACGAGCAGTACTTC
CDR3: CASSSSTPSYEQYF

J: TRBJ2-7
V: TRBV29-1
size: many
D: TRBD2
DNA: TGCAGCGCCAGCGGGAGCCGAAGCTCCTACGAGCAGTACTTC
CDR3: CSASGSRSSYEQYF

J: TRBJ1-1
V: TRBV18
size: few
D: -
DNA: TGTGCCAGCTCACCACGACAGACGATCTCTTCCACTGAAGCTTTCTTT
CDR3: CASSPRQTISSTEAFF

J: TRBJ1-1
V: TRBV5-1
size: -
D: TRBD1
DNA: TGCGCCAGCAGCTTCCGGACAGGGTGGACCACTGAAGCTTTCTTT
CDR3: CASSFRTGWTTEAFF

J: TRBJ2-2
V: TRBV24-1
size: medium-sized
D: -
DNA: TGTGCCACCAGTGATTTGCGCACCGGGGAGCTGTTTTTT
CDR3: CATSDLRTGELFF

J: TRBJ2-1
V: TRBV5-1
size: medium-sized
D: TRBD2
DNA: TGCGCCAGCAGCAAGAATAGCGGGAGCAACTACAATGAGCAGTTCTTC
CDR3: CASSKNSGSNYNEQFF

J: TRBJ2-2
V: TRBV15
size: -
D: -
DNA: TGTGCCACCAGCAGAATCTTGACTAGGGGACGGCAGACCGGGGAGCTGCTTTTT
CDR3: CATSRILTRGRQTGELLF

J: TRBJ2-1
V: TRBV7-2
size: -
D: -
DNA: TGTGCCAGCAGCTCCTACCAGGGGAGTGGAAACAATGAGCAGTTCTTC
CDR3: CASSSYQGSGNNEQFF

J: TRBJ2-1
V: TRBV5-1
size: many
D: TRBD1
DNA: TGCGCCAGCAGCAAAGGGACAGGGGGCAATGAGCAGTTCTTC
CDR3: CASSKGTGGNEQFF

J: TRBJ2-3
V: TRBV11-2
size: many
D: TRBD2
DNA: TGTGCCAGCAGCTCCGGAACTGGGGCGGGAGGACCAGATACGCAGTATTTT
CDR3: CASSSGTGAGGPDTQYF

J: TRBJ2-7
V: TRBV29-1
size: many
D: TRBD1
DNA: TGCAGCGTCACAGGGGGTCACGAGCAGTACTTC
CDR3: CSVTGGHEQYF

J: TRBJ2-2
V: TRBV5-1
size: many
D: -
DNA: TGCGCCAGCGTGGTGGGAGATGGCGGGGAGCTGTTTTTT
CDR3: CASVVGDGGELFF

J: TRBJ2-7
V: TRBV20-1
size: medium-sized
D: TRBD2
DNA: TGCAGTGCTCTTATTATAGCGGGAGGTGATGAGCAGTACTTC
CDR3: CSALIIAGGDEQYF

J: TRBJ1-1
V: TRBV4-3
size: medium-sized
D: -
DNA: TGCGCCAGCAGCCAAGAAGGACTGGGGAACACTGAAGCTTTCTTT
CDR3: CASSQEGLGNTEAFF

J: TRBJ2-3
V: TRBV4-1
size: many
D: -
DNA: TGCGCCAGCAGCCAAGTGGGCGGGGGCCAAGATACGCAGTATTTT
CDR3: CASSQVGGGQDTQYF

J: TRBJ2-6
V: TRBV12-3/TRBV12-4
size: medium-sized
D: -
DNA: TGTGCCAGCAGTTTATGGGGGGGCAGGTCTGGGGCCAACGTCCTGACTTTC
CDR3: CASSLWGGRSGANVLTF

J: TRBJ2-2
V: TRBV5-6
size: medium-sized
D: -
DNA: TGTGCCAGCAGCTTGCCAGGGAACACCGGGGAGCTGTTTTTT
CDR3: CASSLPGNTGELFF

J: TRBJ1-5
V: TRBV6-2/TRBV6-3
size: medium-sized
D: -
DNA: TGTGCCAGCAGTTACTCAGGGAGCAATCAGCCCCAGCATTTT
CDR3: CASSYSGSNQPQHF

J: TRBJ2-2
V: TRBV11-2
size: few
D: TRBD2
DNA: TGTGCCAGCAGCATCGGACTAGCGAACACCGGGGAGCTGTTTTTT
CDR3: CASSIGLANTGELFF

J: TRBJ2-1
V: TRBV7-2
size: medium-sized
D: -
DNA: TGTGCCAGCAGTTTAGTCAGAGATGAGCAGTTCTTC
CDR3: CASSLVRDEQFF

J: TRBJ1-6
V: TRBV11-2
size: many
D: TRBD1
DNA: TGTGCCAGCAGCTTTACAGGGGGCTCCTATAATTCACCCCTCCACTTT
CDR3: CASSFTGGSYNSPLHF

J: TRBJ2-3
V: TRBV25-1
size: medium-sized
D: -
DNA: TGTGCCAGCAGTGAATCGGGGCGAACAGATACGCAGTATTTT
CDR3: CASSESGRTDTQYF

J: TRBJ2-7
V: TRBV20-1
size: -
D: -
DNA: TGCAGTGCTAGGGACCAGAAGCTGTCCCACGAGCAGTACTTC
CDR3: CSARDQKLSHEQYF

J: TRBJ1-1
V: TRBV4-3
size: -
D: -
DNA: TGCGCCAGCAGCCAAGAAGGACTGGGGAGCACTGAAACTTTCTTT
CDR3: CASSQEGLGSTETFF